A selection of T cell receptor beta chains follows, all from one sample in a study of neurological immune-mediated disorders. One entry per CDR3 protein results from TCRdb running MiXCR on the 5' RACE reads. The sample has roughly 120,000 distinct CDR3 sequences; about 3.4% are singletons. The specimen was PBMCs. The source of these receptors is a woman aged 25 to 39 with multiple sclerosis. Both conserved end residues are part of each CDR3. D genes are given only for firm matches. Where a row states a size, it is once, few, many or the class of an expanded clone; other rows omit it.

d_gene,v_gene,j_gene,abundance,CDR3nt,CDR3aa
-,TRBV7-9,TRBJ2-7,many,TGTGCCAGCACATCACAAGGGAACGCCTACGAGCAGTACTTC,CASTSQGNAYEQYF
-,TRBV29-1,TRBJ1-2,-,TGCAGCGTTGAAGAGTGGGGGGCGGGCTTCGATGGCTACACCTTC,CSVEEWGAGFDGYTF
-,TRBV20-1,TRBJ1-2,-,TGCAGTGCTAACCCCGTCAGGGCGAATGGCCAAACCTTC,CSANPVRANGQTF
-,TRBV11-2,TRBJ1-2,many,TGTGCCAGCAGCTTCGGCGCAGAAGACGCTAACTATGGCTACACCTTC,CASSFGAEDANYGYTF
-,TRBV7-2,TRBJ2-1,many,TGTGCCAGCAGCTTAGGGCCTAGCAGTCGCAATGAGCAGTTCTTC,CASSLGPSSRNEQFF
TRBD1,TRBV4-1,TRBJ1-4,many,TGCGCCAGCAGCCAAGGGACAGGCGGCCTTGAAAAACTGTTTTTT,CASSQGTGGLEKLFF
-,TRBV29-1,TRBJ2-7,-,TGCAGCGTTCGAAAGGACGGACCTAGAGAGCAGTACTTC,CSVRKDGPREQYF
TRBD1,TRBV5-1,TRBJ2-5,many,TGCGCCAGCAGCCTAGACAGGGTTCAAGAGACCCAGTACTTC,CASSLDRVQETQYF
-,TRBV20-1,TRBJ1-2,many,TGCAGTGCTAGTGGGTTGAACTATGGCTACACCTTC,CSASGLNYGYTF
-,TRBV10-3,TRBJ1-1,many,TGTGCCATCAGTGTCCGGAGGGACACTGAAGCTTTCTTT,CAISVRRDTEAFF
TRBD2,TRBV5-1,TRBJ2-1,many,TGCGCCAGCAGCTTGGATGGCGGGGGACCTCCTTACAATGAGCAGTTCTTC,CASSLDGGGPPYNEQFF
TRBD1,TRBV29-1,TRBJ2-3,many,TGCAGCGTTGACCCGACAGGGACGCAGTATTTT,CSVDPTGTQYF
TRBD1,TRBV15,TRBJ1-1,many,TGTGCCACCAGCAGAGCGGGACAGGGGGCTTTGGCTTTCTTT,CATSRAGQGALAFF
TRBD1,TRBV6-5,TRBJ1-6,many,TGTGCCAGCCGAACAGGGGGTGGTTCACCCCTCCACTTT,CASRTGGGSPLHF
-,TRBV3-1,TRBJ2-7,many,TGTGCCAGCAGCCAAGGTGTAGGCTACGAGCAGTACTTC,CASSQGVGYEQYF
-,TRBV7-2,TRBJ2-2,many,TGTGCCGTCCATAACACCGGGGAGCTGTTTTTT,CAVHNTGELFF
-,TRBV7-2,TRBJ2-5,many,TGTGCCAGCAGGAGGGGGGAGACCCAGTACTTC,CASRRGETQYF
TRBD2,TRBV5-1,TRBJ2-2,many,TGCGCCAGTTCTAGCGGAAACACCGGGGAGCTGTTTTTT,CASSSGNTGELFF
-,TRBV13,TRBJ2-1,many,TGTGCCAGCAGCCACTCGGTCGGCGAAGGGGGCAATGAGCAGTTCTTC,CASSHSVGEGGNEQFF
-,TRBV7-8,TRBJ2-6,many,TGTGCCAGCAGCCCTATCAGGGCTGGGGCCAACGTCCTGACTTTC,CASSPIRAGANVLTF
TRBD2,TRBV7-9,TRBJ2-1,-,TGTGCCAGCATAGCGGGAGAGAGGGAACCCTTTGGGGAGCAGTTCTTC,CASIAGEREPFGEQFF
TRBD1,TRBV7-6,TRBJ2-3,many,TGTGCCAGCAGCTTAGGGACAGGGCTCGATACGCAGTATTTT,CASSLGTGLDTQYF
-,TRBV4-1,TRBJ2-2,many,TGCGCCAGCAGCCAAGACTTGGACAGATCGAACACCGGGGAGCTGTTTTTT,CASSQDLDRSNTGELFF
TRBD1,TRBV20-1,TRBJ1-2,many,TGCAGTGCTATACAGGGGTTGGTTGGCTACACCTTC,CSAIQGLVGYTF
-,TRBV6-4,TRBJ2-2,many,TGTGCCAGCAGTGACACGGGAGCGGCCGGGGAGCTGTTTTTT,CASSDTGAAGELFF
-,TRBV7-2,TRBJ2-2,many,TGTGCCAGCAGTCGTCGGGGCGACACCGGGGAGCTGTTTTTT,CASSRRGDTGELFF
-,TRBV7-9,TRBJ1-2,-,TGTGCCAGCAGCCAAATAGGGACGCCGGGAAATGGCTACACCTTC,CASSQIGTPGNGYTF
TRBD2,TRBV15,TRBJ2-1,many,TGTGCCACCAGCACCTTAGCGGGAACTAATGAGCAGTTCTTC,CATSTLAGTNEQFF
TRBD1,TRBV9,TRBJ2-5,many,TGTGCCAGCAGCGTCAGAGCCGGGACAGGAAAAGAGACCCAGTACTTC,CASSVRAGTGKETQYF
-,TRBV10-3,TRBJ1-2,many,TGTGCCATCAGTGAGATGGGAGACTATGGCTACACCTTC,CAISEMGDYGYTF
-,TRBV15,TRBJ2-6,many,TGTGCCACCAGCAGAGAAAGTCCAGTGGGTGGGGCCAACGTCCTGACTTTC,CATSRESPVGGANVLTF
TRBD2,TRBV29-1,TRBJ2-7,many,TGCAGCGTTGAGGAGCGGGAGTCTTACGAGCAGTACTTC,CSVEERESYEQYF
-,TRBV7-6,TRBJ2-1,-,TGTGACAGCAGCTTACCCGGGTATGAGCAGTTCTTC,CDSSLPGYEQFF
-,TRBV5-1,TRBJ2-1,many,TGCGCCAGCAGCTTGGGGGGTATCTCCTACAATGAGCAGTTCTTC,CASSLGGISYNEQFF
TRBD2,TRBV5-1,TRBJ2-7,many,TGCGCCAGCAAACCGACCTCGACTAGCTATGGGTACGAGCAGTACTTC,CASKPTSTSYGYEQYF
-,TRBV12-3/TRBV12-4,TRBJ1-4,many,TGTGCCAGCAGTTTACGACATGGTGCAACTAATGAAAAACTGTTTTTT,CASSLRHGATNEKLFF
TRBD1,TRBV20-1,TRBJ1-2,many,TGCAGCGCGCTCCAGGGGGCAATTAACTATGGCTACACCTTC,CSALQGAINYGYTF
-,TRBV7-2,TRBJ1-2,large,TGTGCCAGCAGCTTATCAGTTGAGACAGCAGCTAACTATGGCTACACCTTC,CASSLSVETAANYGYTF
-,TRBV5-1,TRBJ1-1,many,TGCGCCAGCAGCTTGGATCTCCGATCGGAAGCTTTCTTT,CASSLDLRSEAFF
-,TRBV29-1,TRBJ1-4,many,TGCAGCGCCGCGAGTGCTAATGAAAAACTGTTTTTT,CSAASANEKLFF